These T cell receptor beta chains were read from a single sample in a study of blood T cell repertoires in COVID-19. Assay used: immunoSEQ multiplex PCR; TCRdb lists only in-frame clones, some missing. This sample has under 250,000 clones, with around 84% found just once. Source material: peripheral blood. These receptors originate from a woman aged 55 to 70 who had recovered from COVID-19. Each CDR3 is given with its conserved first and last residue. The D gene is left open where the match is weak. Where a row states a size, it is once, few, many or the class of an expanded clone; other rows omit it.

v_gene: TRBV27; len: 16; abundance: .; j_gene: TRBJ1-5; d_gene: .; CDR3nt: TGTGCCAGCAGTTTATCGATGAGTGGAGGCAATCAGCCCCAGCATTTT; CDR3aa: CASSLSMSGGNQPQHF
v_gene: TRBV11-1; len: 15; abundance: once; j_gene: TRBJ2-2; d_gene: .; CDR3nt: TGTGCCAGCAGCTTAGTATCCAGGGTTTCGGGGGAGCTGTTTTTT; CDR3aa: CASSLVSRVSGELFF
v_gene: TRBV7-8; len: 15; abundance: .; j_gene: TRBJ1-6; d_gene: .; CDR3nt: TGTGCCAGCAGCTTTGAATGGAGGGTGGATTCACCCCTCCACTTT; CDR3aa: CASSFEWRVDSPLHF
v_gene: TRBV9; len: 14; abundance: .; j_gene: TRBJ1-2; d_gene: TRBD1; CDR3nt: TGTGCCAGCAGCGCCCCGGGACAGGGGATTGGCTACACCTTC; CDR3aa: CASSAPGQGIGYTF
v_gene: TRBV5-6; len: 16; abundance: .; j_gene: TRBJ2-3; d_gene: TRBD2; CDR3nt: TGTGCCAGCAGCTTAGAGCGGGGGGCGTACACAGATACGCAGTATTTT; CDR3aa: CASSLERGAYTDTQYF
v_gene: TRBV4-1; len: 13; abundance: .; j_gene: TRBJ2-3; d_gene: .; CDR3nt: TGCGCCAGCAGACTAGTAGGCACAGATACGCAGTATTTT; CDR3aa: CASRLVGTDTQYF
v_gene: TRBV2; len: 15; abundance: .; j_gene: TRBJ2-3; d_gene: TRBD2; CDR3nt: TGTGCCAGCAGCCCGACTAGCGGGGGGACAGATACGCAGTATTTT; CDR3aa: CASSPTSGGTDTQYF
v_gene: TRBV18; len: 17; abundance: .; j_gene: TRBJ1-5; d_gene: TRBD1; CDR3nt: TGTGCCAGCTCACCACCAGTCCAGGACAGGGGTTATCAGCCCCAGCATTTT; CDR3aa: CASSPPVQDRGYQPQHF
v_gene: TRBV5-1; len: 13; abundance: few; j_gene: TRBJ2-5; d_gene: .; CDR3nt: TGCGCCAGCAGCTTAGGACTCCAAGAGACCCAGTACTTC; CDR3aa: CASSLGLQETQYF
v_gene: TRBV3-1/TRBV3-2; len: 15; abundance: .; j_gene: TRBJ1-2; d_gene: .; CDR3nt: TGTGCCAGCAGCCTTCAACAGGTCGAAGCCTTGGGCTACACCTTC; CDR3aa: CASSLQQVEALGYTF
v_gene: TRBV14; len: 16; abundance: .; j_gene: TRBJ2-3; d_gene: .; CDR3nt: TGTGCCAGCAGCCCTATACGTCCTACCCGGGCAGATACGCAGTATTTT; CDR3aa: CASSPIRPTRADTQYF
v_gene: TRBV2; len: 14; abundance: .; j_gene: TRBJ2-1; d_gene: .; CDR3nt: TGTGCCAGCAGTCAGCGGTACTCCTACAATGAGCAGTTCTTC; CDR3aa: CASSQRYSYNEQFF
v_gene: TRBV10-3; len: 15; abundance: .; j_gene: TRBJ1-1; d_gene: .; CDR3nt: TGTGCCATCAGTGGGAGGGAAGGGGGGGGCACTGAAGCTTTCTTT; CDR3aa: CAISGREGGGTEAFF
v_gene: TRBV19; len: 18; abundance: few; j_gene: TRBJ1-1; d_gene: TRBD1; CDR3nt: TGTGCCAGTAGTAAAACCCTACCGGACAGGTGGAGGAACACTGAAGCTTTCTTT; CDR3aa: CASSKTLPDRWRNTEAFF
v_gene: TRBV5-6; len: 15; abundance: .; j_gene: TRBJ1-4; d_gene: .; CDR3nt: TGTGCCAGCAGCCCTGGGCAGTCAACTAATGAAAAACTGTTTTTT; CDR3aa: CASSPGQSTNEKLFF
v_gene: TRBV4-1; len: 18; abundance: once; j_gene: TRBJ1-6; d_gene: .; CDR3nt: TGCGCCAGCAGCCAGGACTTTGCCCTTAGCTCCTATAATTCACCCCTCCACTTT; CDR3aa: CASSQDFALSSYNSPLHF
v_gene: TRBV9; len: 16; abundance: .; j_gene: TRBJ2-2; d_gene: .; CDR3nt: TGTGCCAGCAGCAGCGTGGGCGGAGGGTCCACCGGGGAGCTGTTTTTT; CDR3aa: CASSSVGGGSTGELFF
v_gene: TRBV9; len: 15; abundance: .; j_gene: TRBJ2-3; d_gene: TRBD2; CDR3nt: TGTGCCAGCAGCGCGGGGACTAGCGGAACAGATACGCAGTATTTT; CDR3aa: CASSAGTSGTDTQYF
v_gene: TRBV7-2; len: 15; abundance: .; j_gene: TRBJ2-7; d_gene: .; CDR3nt: TGTGCCAGCAGCATAAGCTTACAGGGCATCTACGAGCAGTACTTC; CDR3aa: CASSISLQGIYEQYF
v_gene: TRBV30; len: 14; abundance: .; j_gene: TRBJ2-3; d_gene: .; CDR3nt: TGTGCCTGGAGTTACAGGGTGCGCACAGATACGCAGTATTTT; CDR3aa: CAWSYRVRTDTQYF
v_gene: TRBV5-4; len: 15; abundance: .; j_gene: TRBJ1-3; d_gene: .; CDR3nt: TGTGCCAGCAGCTTGTTTGGGGACTTCATAAACACCATATATTTT; CDR3aa: CASSLFGDFINTIYF
v_gene: TRBV27; len: 15; abundance: once; j_gene: TRBJ2-3; d_gene: .; CDR3nt: TGTGCCAGCAGTTTACCCGGACTGTTTCCAGATACGCAGTATTTT; CDR3aa: CASSLPGLFPDTQYF
v_gene: TRBV6-6; len: 15; abundance: .; j_gene: TRBJ1-1; d_gene: .; CDR3nt: TGTGCCAGCAGCCCGGGAGGGGCAGAGGACACTGAAGCTTTCTTT; CDR3aa: CASSPGGAEDTEAFF
v_gene: TRBV6-1; len: 13; abundance: .; j_gene: TRBJ2-7; d_gene: .; CDR3nt: TGTGCCAGCAGTGAACGTACGGCCTACGAGCAGTACTTC; CDR3aa: CASSERTAYEQYF
v_gene: TRBV6-4; len: 14; abundance: .; j_gene: TRBJ2-3; d_gene: .; CDR3nt: TGTGCCAGCAGTGACATCAGGGGCGCAGATACGCAGTATTTT; CDR3aa: CASSDIRGADTQYF
v_gene: TRBV30; len: 13; abundance: once; j_gene: TRBJ2-2; d_gene: TRBD1; CDR3nt: TGTGCCTGGAGTGAACAGGGGGCCGGGGAGCTGTTTTTT; CDR3aa: CAWSEQGAGELFF
v_gene: TRBV19; len: 15; abundance: .; j_gene: TRBJ1-2; d_gene: TRBD1; CDR3nt: TGTGCCAGTAGTACCTCGGGACAGGGGTCCTATGGCTACACCTTC; CDR3aa: CASSTSGQGSYGYTF
v_gene: TRBV19; len: 13; abundance: .; j_gene: TRBJ1-3; d_gene: .; CDR3nt: TGTGCCAGTAAAAGGCGAGGTAGAAACACCATATATTTT; CDR3aa: CASKRRGRNTIYF
v_gene: TRBV3-1/TRBV3-2; len: 16; abundance: .; j_gene: TRBJ2-5; d_gene: TRBD2; CDR3nt: TGTGCCAGCAGCCAAGATTCAGCGGGGGGTGGAGAGACCCAGTACTTC; CDR3aa: CASSQDSAGGGETQYF
v_gene: TRBV18; len: 16; abundance: .; j_gene: TRBJ2-1; d_gene: TRBD2; CDR3nt: TGTGCCAGCTCACCAAGTACTAGCGGGGCCTACAATGAGCAGTTCTTC; CDR3aa: CASSPSTSGAYNEQFF
v_gene: TRBV30; len: 15; abundance: once; j_gene: TRBJ1-1; d_gene: TRBD1; CDR3nt: TGTGCCTGGGGAACCGGACAGGGGGGAGCCACTGAAGCTTTCTTT; CDR3aa: CAWGTGQGGATEAFF
v_gene: TRBV6-5; len: 15; abundance: .; j_gene: TRBJ2-5; d_gene: TRBD1; CDR3nt: TGTGCCAGCAGTCACAGGGGGCGCTACCAAGAGACCCAGTACTTC; CDR3aa: CASSHRGRYQETQYF
v_gene: TRBV2; len: 16; abundance: .; j_gene: TRBJ1-1; d_gene: TRBD1; CDR3nt: TGTGCCAGCAAAATTTTAACAGGGGCCATGAACACTGAAGCTTTCTTT; CDR3aa: CASKILTGAMNTEAFF
v_gene: TRBV2; len: 14; abundance: .; j_gene: TRBJ2-1; d_gene: TRBD1; CDR3nt: TGTGCCAGCAGTGAAAACCCAGGGGGATATGAGCAGTTCTTC; CDR3aa: CASSENPGGYEQFF
v_gene: TRBV12-3/TRBV12-4; len: 12; abundance: .; j_gene: TRBJ2-5; d_gene: .; CDR3nt: TGTGCCAGCAGTGGTGCGGGGGAGACCCAGTACTTC; CDR3aa: CASSGAGETQYF
v_gene: TRBV27; len: 14; abundance: .; j_gene: TRBJ2-7; d_gene: TRBD1; CDR3nt: TGTGCCAGCAGTTTCGTTCAGGGGGCGGTCGAGCAGTACTTC; CDR3aa: CASSFVQGAVEQYF
v_gene: TRBV9; len: 14; abundance: once; j_gene: TRBJ1-2; d_gene: TRBD1; CDR3nt: TGTGCCAGCAGCGTCCGGGACAGCAACTATGGCTACACCTTC; CDR3aa: CASSVRDSNYGYTF
v_gene: TRBV19; len: 14; abundance: .; j_gene: TRBJ1-2; d_gene: TRBD1; CDR3nt: TGTGCCAGTAGTAAAGGACAGGGCGGCTATGGCTACACCTTC; CDR3aa: CASSKGQGGYGYTF
v_gene: TRBV14; len: 13; abundance: .; j_gene: TRBJ1-6; d_gene: TRBD1; CDR3nt: TGTGCCAGCAGCCGGACAGGGAATTCACCCCTCCACTTT; CDR3aa: CASSRTGNSPLHF
v_gene: TRBV2; len: 12; abundance: .; j_gene: TRBJ2-3; d_gene: .; CDR3nt: TGTGCCAGCAGTGATATCTCCGAGCGGCAGTATTTT; CDR3aa: CASSDISERQYF
v_gene: TRBV9; len: 15; abundance: .; j_gene: TRBJ1-4; d_gene: TRBD1; CDR3nt: TGTGCCAGCAGTTCTGTCGACAGGGATAATGAAAAACTGTTTTTT; CDR3aa: CASSSVDRDNEKLFF
v_gene: TRBV7-6; len: 14; abundance: .; j_gene: TRBJ1-2; d_gene: .; CDR3nt: TGTGCCAGCAGCCCGGCGACAGGCTCCTATGGCTACACCTTC; CDR3aa: CASSPATGSYGYTF
v_gene: TRBV27; len: 13; abundance: .; j_gene: TRBJ2-7; d_gene: TRBD1; CDR3nt: TGTGCCACAGGGGGCAGGTCCTCCTACGAGCAGTACTTC; CDR3aa: CATGGRSSYEQYF
v_gene: TRBV4-1; len: 15; abundance: .; j_gene: TRBJ2-1; d_gene: TRBD2; CDR3nt: TGCGCCAGCAGCCAAGCGGGGGGGCCGCACAATGAGCAGTTCTTC; CDR3aa: CASSQAGGPHNEQFF
v_gene: TRBV3-1/TRBV3-2; len: 17; abundance: .; j_gene: TRBJ2-1; d_gene: TRBD2; CDR3nt: TGTGCCAGCAGCGAGACTAGCGGGGGCCTCTCCTACAATGAGCAGTTCTTC; CDR3aa: CASSETSGGLSYNEQFF
v_gene: TRBV6-5; len: 13; abundance: .; j_gene: TRBJ2-7; d_gene: .; CDR3nt: TGTGCCAGCAGTACCAGGGGCCTGAACGAGCAGTACTTC; CDR3aa: CASSTRGLNEQYF
v_gene: TRBV7-2; len: 13; abundance: .; j_gene: TRBJ2-5; d_gene: .; CDR3nt: TGTGCCAGCAGCTTAGAACAGCAAGAGACCCAGTACTTC; CDR3aa: CASSLEQQETQYF
v_gene: TRBV5-4; len: 17; abundance: .; j_gene: TRBJ2-6; d_gene: .; CDR3nt: TGTGCCAGCAGCTTGGGACAGACGAGCTCTGGGGCCAACGTCCTGACTTTC; CDR3aa: CASSLGQTSSGANVLTF
v_gene: TRBV7-3; len: 16; abundance: .; j_gene: TRBJ2-3; d_gene: TRBD2; CDR3nt: TGTGCCAGCAGCCCCTCCATCGGGGGGGGGACAGATACGCAGTATTTT; CDR3aa: CASSPSIGGGTDTQYF
v_gene: TRBV6-5; len: 16; abundance: .; j_gene: TRBJ1-6; d_gene: .; CDR3nt: TGTGCCAGCAGTTACAGTCAGGGCTCCTATAATTCACCCCTCCACTTT; CDR3aa: CASSYSQGSYNSPLHF
v_gene: TRBV7-2; len: 14; abundance: once; j_gene: TRBJ1-2; d_gene: .; CDR3nt: TGTGCCAGCAGCTTAAGTCCGGGGAACTATGGCTACACCTTC; CDR3aa: CASSLSPGNYGYTF
v_gene: TRBV7-2; len: 13; abundance: .; j_gene: TRBJ2-7; d_gene: .; CDR3nt: TGTGCCAGCAGCTTAAATATTAGGGGCGAGCAGTACTTC; CDR3aa: CASSLNIRGEQYF
v_gene: TRBV3-1/TRBV3-2; len: 16; abundance: .; j_gene: TRBJ1-1; d_gene: .; CDR3nt: TGTGCCAGCAGCCAGCCCCCACCGCGGGTCGACACTGAAGCTTTCTTT; CDR3aa: CASSQPPPRVDTEAFF
v_gene: TRBV3-1/TRBV3-2; len: 13; abundance: few; j_gene: TRBJ1-1; d_gene: .; CDR3nt: TGTGCCAGCAGCCAGGGGAGAGGGATAGAAGCTTTCTTT; CDR3aa: CASSQGRGIEAFF
v_gene: TRBV9; len: 14; abundance: .; j_gene: TRBJ1-2; d_gene: .; CDR3nt: TGTGCCAGCAGCGGGACGGCGAGGGAATATGGCTACACCTTC; CDR3aa: CASSGTAREYGYTF